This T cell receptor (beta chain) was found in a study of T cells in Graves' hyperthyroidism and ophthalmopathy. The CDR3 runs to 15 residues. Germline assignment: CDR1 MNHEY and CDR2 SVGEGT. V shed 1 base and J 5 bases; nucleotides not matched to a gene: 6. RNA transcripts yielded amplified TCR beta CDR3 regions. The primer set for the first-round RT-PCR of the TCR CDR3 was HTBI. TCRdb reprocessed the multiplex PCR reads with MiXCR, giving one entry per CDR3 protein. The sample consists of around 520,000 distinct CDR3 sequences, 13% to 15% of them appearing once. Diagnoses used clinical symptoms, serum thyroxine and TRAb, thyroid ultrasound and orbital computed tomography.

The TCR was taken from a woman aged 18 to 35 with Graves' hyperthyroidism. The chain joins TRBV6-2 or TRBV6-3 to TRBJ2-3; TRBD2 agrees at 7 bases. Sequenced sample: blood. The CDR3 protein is CASSYLAGEVDTQYF. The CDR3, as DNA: TGTGCCAGCAGTTACTTGGCGGGAGAGGTAGATACGCAGTATTTT.